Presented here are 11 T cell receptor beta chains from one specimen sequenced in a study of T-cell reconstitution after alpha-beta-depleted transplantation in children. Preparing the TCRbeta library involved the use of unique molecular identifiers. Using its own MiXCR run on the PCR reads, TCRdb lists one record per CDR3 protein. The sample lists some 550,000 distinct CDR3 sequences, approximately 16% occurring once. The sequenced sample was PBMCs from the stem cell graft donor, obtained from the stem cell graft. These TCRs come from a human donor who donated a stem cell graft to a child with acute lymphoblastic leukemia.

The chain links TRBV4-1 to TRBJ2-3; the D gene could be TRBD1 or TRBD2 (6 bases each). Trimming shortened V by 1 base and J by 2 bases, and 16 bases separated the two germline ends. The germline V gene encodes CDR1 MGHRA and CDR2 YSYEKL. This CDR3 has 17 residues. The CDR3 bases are TGCGCCAGCAGCCAAGGGAGAGCGAGGGGGGTCACAGATACGCAGTATTTT. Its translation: CASSQGRARGVTDTQYF.

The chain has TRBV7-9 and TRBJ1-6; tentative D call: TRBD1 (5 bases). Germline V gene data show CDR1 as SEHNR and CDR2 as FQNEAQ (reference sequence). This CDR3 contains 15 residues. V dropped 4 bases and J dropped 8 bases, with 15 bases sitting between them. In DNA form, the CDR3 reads TGTGCCAGCAGCTCTCTACCGGGACGCGATTCACCCCTCCACTTT. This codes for CASSSLPGRDSPLHF.

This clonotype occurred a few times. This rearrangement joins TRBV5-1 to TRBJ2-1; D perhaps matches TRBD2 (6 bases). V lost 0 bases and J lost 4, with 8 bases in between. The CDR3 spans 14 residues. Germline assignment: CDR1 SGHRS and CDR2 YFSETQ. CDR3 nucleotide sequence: TGCGCCAGCAGCTTGGGGACTACATACAATGAGCAGTTCTTC. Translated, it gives CASSLGTTYNEQFF.

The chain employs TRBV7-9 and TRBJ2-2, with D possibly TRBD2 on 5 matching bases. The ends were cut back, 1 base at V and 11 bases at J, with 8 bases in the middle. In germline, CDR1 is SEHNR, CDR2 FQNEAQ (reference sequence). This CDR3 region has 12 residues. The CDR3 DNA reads TGTGCCAGCAGCTTAGGGAGGCGTGAGCTGTTTTTT. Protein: CASSLGRRELFF.

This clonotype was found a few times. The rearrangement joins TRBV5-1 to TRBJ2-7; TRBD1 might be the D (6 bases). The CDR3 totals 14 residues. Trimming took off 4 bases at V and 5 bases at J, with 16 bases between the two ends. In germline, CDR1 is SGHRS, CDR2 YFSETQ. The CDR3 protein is CASSTRDMRHEQYF. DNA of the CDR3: TGCGCCAGCAGCACCCGGGACATGCGACACGAGCAGTACTTC.

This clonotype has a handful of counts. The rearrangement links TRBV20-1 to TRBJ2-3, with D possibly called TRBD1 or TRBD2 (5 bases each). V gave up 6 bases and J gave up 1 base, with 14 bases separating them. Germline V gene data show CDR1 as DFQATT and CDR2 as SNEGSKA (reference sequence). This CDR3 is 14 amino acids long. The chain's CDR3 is CSAVPGTRTDTQYF. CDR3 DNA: TGCAGTGCAGTACCCGGGACCCGCACAGATACGCAGTATTTT.

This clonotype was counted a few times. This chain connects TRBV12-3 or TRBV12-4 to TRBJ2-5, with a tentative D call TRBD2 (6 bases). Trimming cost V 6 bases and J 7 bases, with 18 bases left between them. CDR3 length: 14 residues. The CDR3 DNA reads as TGTGCCAGCAGCCCAGGAGGAGGGTCCGCGACCCAGTACTTC. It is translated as CASSPGGGSATQYF.

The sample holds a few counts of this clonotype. CDR3 amino acids: CASSLGQGSKDEQYF. The CDR3 region has the DNA TGTGCCAGCAGCTTAGGGCAGGGGAGTAAGGACGAGCAGTACTTC. J is TRBJ2-7 and V is TRBV7-9; D is possibly TRBD1 (6 bases). CDR3 length: 15 amino acids. Trimming stripped 1 base from V and 5 bases from J, with 15 bases between. CDR1 and CDR2 (germline): SEHNR, FQNEAQ (reference sequence).

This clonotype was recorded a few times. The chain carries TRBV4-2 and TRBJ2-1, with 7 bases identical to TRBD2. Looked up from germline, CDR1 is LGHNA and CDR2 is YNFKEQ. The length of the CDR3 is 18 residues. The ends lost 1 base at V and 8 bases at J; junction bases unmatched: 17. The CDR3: CASSQAQGGSSLWDEQFF. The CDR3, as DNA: TGTGCCAGCAGCCAAGCTCAGGGCGGGAGTTCCCTATGGGATGAGCAGTTCTTC.

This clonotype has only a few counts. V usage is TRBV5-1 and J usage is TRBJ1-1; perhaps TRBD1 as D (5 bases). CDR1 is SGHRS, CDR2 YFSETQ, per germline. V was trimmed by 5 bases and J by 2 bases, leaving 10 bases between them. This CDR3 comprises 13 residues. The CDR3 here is CASRGPGNTEAFF. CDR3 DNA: TGCGCCAGCAGGGGGCCCGGAAACACTGAAGCTTTCTTT.

CDR3 nucleotides: TGCGCCAGCAGCTTGGGTTATTCGGATACGCAGTATTTT. It codes for CASSLGYSDTQYF. The chain couples TRBV5-1 to TRBJ2-3; D uncertain. CDR1 and CDR2 from the germline V gene are SGHRS and YFSETQ. The V end lost 0 bases, the J end lost 6 bases, and 8 bases lay between the germline ends. The CDR3 covers 13 residues.